These 26 T cell receptor beta chains originate from one sample sequenced in a study of blood T cell repertoires in COVID-19. Sequencing used immunoSEQ multiplex PCR; TCRdb keeps in-frame clones, though not all of them. The sample yields around 340,000 clones, about nine tenths seen once. Specimen: PBMCs or T cells enriched from blood (not recorded which). Every receptor here comes from a woman aged 30 to 39 who had been exposed to COVID-19.

This clone was seen more than once but under ten times. The chain is built from TRBV7-9 and TRBJ2-3; TRBD2 agrees at 8 bases. CDR1 and CDR2 from the germline V gene are SEHNR and FQNEAQ (reference sequence). The CDR3 spans 14 residues. Trimming cost V 4 bases and J 5 bases; bases outside gene matches: 5. The DNA of the CDR3 is TGTGCCAGCAGCTCGGGACTAGAGGGAGATACGCAGTATTTT. Amino acid sequence: CASSSGLEGDTQYF.

The rearrangement uses TRBV28 and TRBJ2-7; perhaps TRBD1 as D (8 bases). Looked up from germline, CDR1 is MDHEN and CDR2 is SYDVKM. V lost 5 bases, J lost 3 bases, and 14 bases lay in between. CDR3 length: 14 amino acids. This CDR3 reads CASSHRGGNYEQYF. For the CDR3, the DNA is TGTGCCAGCAGTCACAGGGGGGGCAACTACGAGCAGTACTTC. The complete variable domain, with remaining parts taken from reference TRBV28 and TRBJ2-7, reads DVKVTQSSRYLVKRTGEKVFLECVQDMDHENMFWYRQDPGLGLRLIYFSYDVKMKEKGDIPEGYSVSREKKERFSLILESASTNQTSMYLCASSHRGGNYEQYFGPGTRLTVT.

This clone showed up just once. The chain uses TRBV27 and TRBJ1-6, with 7 positions matching TRBD1. The CDR3 has 16 residues. The V and J ends lost 4 bases and 2 bases, in that order; junction bases with no gene match: 5. The germline gives CDR1 MNHEY, CDR2 SMNVEV (reference sequence). The CDR3 spells CASSSLGGTYNSPLHF. The CDR3 nucleotides are TGTGCCAGCAGTTCCCTAGGGGGCACCTATAATTCACCCCTCCACTTT.

The rearrangement uses TRBV3-1 (or the pseudogene TRBV3-2) and TRBJ1-2, with 8 nucleotides matching TRBD1. V shed 4 bases and J 8 bases; nucleotides not matched to a gene: 6. The germline V gene has CDR1 LGHDT and CDR2 YNNKEL (reference sequence). CDR3 length equals 13 residues. CDR3 residues: CASSPGQGIGYTF. CDR3 DNA sequence: TGTGCCAGCAGCCCTGGACAGGGTATCGGCTACACCTTC.

This clone was seen at least ten times. The chain carries TRBV2 and TRBJ1-2; D not certain. The CDR3 covers 15 residues. Trimming pared 7 bases from V and 4 bases from J, leaving 19 bases between. The germline V gene encodes CDR1 SNHLY and CDR2 FYNNEI. The CDR3 here is CASTRELLTLYGYTF. The CDR3 nucleotides read TGTGCCAGCACCCGGGAACTACTCACCCTCTATGGCTACACCTTC.

Details on this clone: Its ends do not fully match the called genes, so a read error is possible. The chain has TRBV24-1 and TRBJ2-3, with TRBD1 identical over 9 bases. The CDR3 runs 13 residues. Germline CDR1 reads KGHDR; CDR2 reads SFDVKD. CDR3 residues: CATSDDRGTGSFF. Written as DNA, the CDR3 is TGTGCCACCAGTGACGATCGGGGGACAGGGAGTTTTTTT.

The CDR3 spells CASSESGTSYNEQFF. DNA of the CDR3: TGTGCCAGCAGCGAGAGCGGGACCTCCTACAATGAGCAGTTCTTC. The chain links TRBV6-4 to TRBJ2-1; 7 positions match TRBD2. Germline CDR1 reads MRHNA; CDR2 reads SNTAGT. V dropped 6 bases and J dropped 0; count of bases not matched to a gene: 5. This CDR3 is 15 amino acids long.

The chain combines TRBV6-5 with TRBJ2-5; perhaps TRBD2 as D (5 bases). CDR1 and CDR2 (germline): MNHEY, SVGAGI. V was trimmed by 0 bases and J by 5 bases, leaving 10 bases between them. The CDR3 sequence is 14 residues long. The chain's CDR3 is CASSYSSTKETQYF. The CDR3 DNA reads TGTGCCAGCAGTTACTCGTCGACTAAGGAGACCCAGTACTTC.

The chain recombines TRBV3-1 (or the pseudogene TRBV3-2) with TRBJ2-3; unclear D gene. Trimming removed 7 bases from V and 4 bases from J, with 6 bases in between. Germline CDR1 and CDR2: LGHDT and YNNKEL (reference sequence). The CDR3 is made up of 11 amino acids. DNA of the CDR3: TGTGCCAGCAAACTGGCAGATACGCAGTATTTT. Translating gives CASKLADTQYF.

This clone was seen only a few times. The V gene is TRBV7-2, the J gene TRBJ2-7; 10 nucleotides match TRBD2. The length of the CDR3 is 15 residues. Germline trimming cut 5 bases from V and 0 bases from J; bases unmatched to any gene: 4. Germline CDR1 is SGHTA and CDR2 is FQGNSA. In DNA, the CDR3 is TGTGCCAGCAGCCCCAGCGGGAGGGCCTCCTACGAGCAGTACTTC. Translating it yields CASSPSGRASYEQYF.

For this clone: At one end, the junction sequence differs from germline, possibly due to a read error. This chain links TRBV7-7 with TRBJ2-7, with D perhaps TRBD1 (6 bases). CDR1 is SSHAT and CDR2 is FNYEAQ in the germline V gene (reference sequence). CDR3 length: 13 residues. CDR3 sequence (DNA): TGTGCTAGCAGCTCGGACAGAGGCTACGAGCAGTACTTC. Amino acid sequence: CASSSDRGYEQYF.

The chain employs TRBV28 and TRBJ1-2; 12 nucleotides align to TRBD1. The CDR3 is made up of 16 amino acids. J lost 4 bases, V lost 7 bases, and 10 bases had no gene match. Per germline, CDR1 MDHEN and CDR2 SYDVKM. The CDR3 DNA follows: TGTGCCAGCACCGAGGGACAGGGGGCGCGAACCTATGGCTACACCTTC. Translation gives CASTEGQGARTYGYTF.

The table lists this clone with a count of one. This rearrangement joins TRBV5-1 to TRBJ1-2, with D possibly matching TRBD1 (6 bases). Trimming removed 7 bases at V and 8 bases at J, with 18 bases between. CDR1 is SGHRS, CDR2 YFSETQ, per germline. The CDR3 is made up of 13 amino acids. CDR3 region: CASSPEAGVGYTF. The CDR3 coding sequence is TGCGCCAGCTCCCCGGAGGCAGGGGTAGGCTACACCTTC.

The rearrangement uses TRBV28 and TRBJ1-1, with D unresolved. V lost 6 bases and J lost 10, with 9 bases in between. The germline CDR1 and CDR2 sequences are MDHEN and SYDVKM. The CDR3 length is 10 residues. The CDR3 loop is CASSPRGAFF. CDR3 DNA sequence: TGTGCCAGCAGCCCGCGGGGAGCTTTCTTT. Using reference TRBV28 and TRBJ1-1 for the parts outside the CDR3, the full variable domain is DVKVTQSSRYLVKRTGEKVFLECVQDMDHENMFWYRQDPGLGLRLIYFSYDVKMKEKGDIPEGYSVSREKKERFSLILESASTNQTSMYLCASSPRGAFFGQGTRLTVV.

CDR3 in DNA: TGTGCCAGCAGCTCAAGGACAGGATACAATGAGCAGTTCTTC. Its protein is CASSSRTGYNEQFF. This chain uses TRBV11-3 with TRBJ2-1; TRBD1 agrees at 7 bases. This CDR3 is 14 amino acids long. With 4 bases clipped from V and 4 bases from J, the junction kept 4 bases outside the gene matches. Per germline, CDR1 SGHNT and CDR2 YENEEA.

The chain uses TRBV6-4 and TRBJ2-3, with 9 bases matching TRBD2. CDR1 MRHNA and CDR2 SNTAGT come from the germline V gene. This CDR3 region has 16 residues. V dropped 0 bases and J dropped 6; count of bases not matched to a gene: 7. CDR3 amino acids: CASSDSAGGVEDTQYF. In DNA, the CDR3 is TGTGCCAGCAGTGACTCTGCGGGAGGGGTAGAGGATACGCAGTATTTT.

The chain employs TRBV2 and TRBJ1-1; perhaps TRBD1 as D (6 bases). Germline V gene sequence: CDR1 SNHLY, CDR2 FYNNEI. The germline V and J ends were trimmed by 4 bases and 4 bases, with 10 bases remaining between them. The CDR3 loop spans 13 amino acids. The CDR3 DNA is TGTGCCAGCAGTGGTTTAGGGGGCACTGAAGCTTTCTTT. Translating gives CASSGLGGTEAFF.

With respect to this clone: A junction boundary mismatches the germline segment, possibly from a read error. J is TRBJ2-2 and V is TRBV6-6; TRBD2 aligns across 12 bases. The CDR3 spans 22 residues. Looked up from germline, CDR1 is MNHNY and CDR2 is SVGAGI (reference sequence). CDR3 coding DNA: TGTGCCAGCAGCTACTACCCCGTCAGGACAGGGGGACTAGCGGGCATTACCGGGGAGCTGTTTTTT. Translated: CASSYYPVRTGGLAGITGELFF.

The chain links TRBV5-1 to TRBJ2-2; a possible D gene is TRBD2 (6 bases). CDR1 is SGHRS and CDR2 is YFSETQ in the germline V gene. V lost 4 bases and J 3 bases, leaving 16 bases between the germline ends. The CDR3 is made up of 16 amino acids. The CDR3 DNA sequence: TGCGCCAGCAGCCCGGACGGGAGAGGTGACACCGGGGAGCTGTTTTTT. Its translation: CASSPDGRGDTGELFF.

This CDR3 reads CASSVAGPGANVLTF. DNA for the CDR3: TGTGCCAGCAGCGTAGCAGGTCCCGGGGCCAACGTCCTGACTTTC. J is TRBJ2-6 and V is TRBV9, with D uncertain. The CDR3 loop spans 15 amino acids. The germline gives CDR1 SGDLS, CDR2 YYNGEE. With 0 bases removed from V and 4 bases from J, the gap between germline ends came to 8 bases.

The V and J genes are TRBV11-2 and TRBJ2-7; 8 bases are shared with TRBD2. V lost 2 bases to trimming and J lost 0 bases; unmatched junction nucleotides: 9. The germline gives CDR1 SGHAT, CDR2 FQNNGV. The CDR3 runs to 17 residues. The CDR3 region has the DNA TGTGCCAGCAGCTTATTGCCCGGGGGGGGTGGCTCCTACGAGCAGTACTTC. Translating gives CASSLLPGGGGSYEQYF.

This clone was seen a handful of times. The chain links TRBV5-4 to TRBJ2-5; TRBD1 agrees at 8 bases. The J segment lost 5 bases and the V segment lost 0 bases, leaving 6 bases of the junction unmatched. The CDR3 has 15 residues. Germline values: CDR1 SGHNT, CDR2 YYREEE (reference sequence). CDR3 coding DNA: TGTGCCAGCAGCTTGGTGCAGGGGGCGGGGGAGACCCAGTACTTC. It is translated as CASSLVQGAGETQYF.

This sequence joins TRBV7-3 and TRBJ2-7; 10 nucleotides line up with TRBD1. V lost 3 bases to trimming and J lost 7 bases; unmatched junction nucleotides: 6. The CDR3 consists of 14 residues. CDR1 and CDR2 from the germline V gene are SGHTA and FQGTGA. CDR3 protein: CASSFGTGVREQYF. Written as DNA, the CDR3 is TGTGCCAGCAGCTTTGGGACAGGGGTTCGGGAGCAGTACTTC.

The rearrangement uses TRBV11-2 and TRBJ2-1; 10 bases fit TRBD1. Per germline, CDR1 SGHAT and CDR2 FQNNGV. The CDR3 contains 16 residues. V was clipped by 0 bases and J by 6 bases; unmatched bases: 5. CDR3 loop: CASSLDRQGAGNEQFF. CDR3 DNA sequence: TGTGCCAGCAGCTTAGATAGACAGGGGGCCGGCAATGAGCAGTTCTTC. The variable domain in full, with the rest retrieved from reference TRBV11-2 and TRBJ2-1, is EAGVAQSPRYKIIEKRQSVAFWCNPISGHATLYWYQQILGQGPKLLIQFQNNGVVDDSQLPKDRFSAERLKGVDSTLKIQPAKLEDSAVYLCASSLDRQGAGNEQFFGPGTRLTVL.

V usage is TRBV25-1 and J usage is TRBJ2-7; TRBD1 aligns across 7 bases. The germline CDR1 and CDR2 sequences are MGHDK and SYGVNS. The CDR3 sequence is 14 residues long. V was pared by 6 bases and J by 2 bases, with 7 bases of the junction left unmatched. The CDR3 coding sequence is TGTGCCAGCAGCGCTGGGGACAGACCCTACGAGCAGTACTTC. It translates to CASSAGDRPYEQYF.

The chain combines TRBV2 with TRBJ1-6; D unresolved. Germline V lookup: CDR1 SNHLY, CDR2 FYNNEI. This CDR3 comprises 13 residues. Trimming stripped 6 bases from V and 9 bases from J, with 12 bases between. CDR3 DNA: TGTGCCAGCAGACCAGATCTTGCTTCACCCCTCCACTTT. Its translation: CASRPDLASPLHF.